The 21 T cell receptor beta chains in this list originate from one sample, sequenced in a study of regulatory T cells in long-lasting Graves disease. Relying on iRepertoire HTBI primers and Arm-PCR of CDR3 regions, the team built TCR beta libraries. TCRdb passed the multiplex PCR reads through MiXCR, listing each CDR3 protein once. The profile covers over 500,000 distinct CDR3 sequences, with around 16% appearing a single time and 12% taken by the ten largest. The time point here: newly diagnosed GD, antithyroid drugs for less than 3 months. Preparation of the TCR library used RNA extracted from PBMCs. These data also formed part of another study, on T cells in Graves' hyperthyroidism and ophthalmopathy.

This specimen consisted of peripheral blood mononuclear cells (PBMCs), obtained at new diagnosis, from a patient treated with antithyroid drugs. The receptors originated from a man aged 18 to 35 with Graves disease.

The rearrangement uses TRBV11-3 and TRBJ2-6; a weak D match, TRBD2 (5 bases). Germline CDR1 SGHNT, CDR2 YENEEA. The CDR3 contains 16 residues. The V and J ends lost 5 bases and 0 bases respectively, with 11 bases between them. The CDR3 reads CASSARGSSGANVLTF. For the CDR3, the DNA is TGTGCCAGCAGCGCTCGGGGTTCCTCTGGGGCCAACGTCCTGACTTTC.

This clonotype was seen more than once but under ten times. This chain connects TRBV9 to TRBJ2-5, with a tentative D call TRBD2 (5 bases). The ends were cut back, 1 base at V and 4 bases at J, with 23 bases in the middle. This CDR3 is 18 amino acids long. Per the germline V gene, CDR1 is SGDLS and CDR2 is YYNGEE. CDR3 in amino acids: CASSVICGPRDLRETQYF. CDR3 sequence (DNA): TGTGCCAGCAGCGTAATTTGTGGGCCGAGGGATCTAAGAGAGACCCAGTACTTC.

This clonotype showed up just a few times. The genes are TRBV10-3 and TRBJ1-3, with 8 bases fitting TRBD1. The germline CDR1 and CDR2 sequences are ENHRY and SYGVKD. With 9 bases clipped from V and 2 bases from J, the junction kept 6 bases outside the gene matches. CDR3 length: 14 residues. CDR3 amino acids: CAITPGQAGNTIYF. CDR3 bases: TGTGCCATTACTCCGGGACAGGCTGGAAACACCATATATTTT.

A few counts support this clonotype. In DNA, the CDR3 is TGCAGTGCTAACCTCCCCAGGACAACCTCCTACGAGCAGTACTTC. Translation: CSANLPRTTSYEQYF. The chain joins TRBV20-1 to TRBJ2-7; TRBD1 is a possible D gene (5 bases). The CDR3 sequence is 15 residues long. Trimming cost V 4 bases and J 0 bases, with 16 bases left between them. Germline values: CDR1 DFQATT, CDR2 SNEGSKA (reference sequence).

This clonotype occurred many times. This chain joins TRBV20-1 and TRBJ2-1; possibly TRBD2 for D (5 bases). V was shortened by 5 bases and J by 8 bases, with 13 bases between the two germline ends. This CDR3 has 12 amino acids. The germline gives CDR1 DFQATT, CDR2 SNEGSKA (reference sequence). For the CDR3, the DNA is TGCAGTGCTTGGGAACTAGTTCATGAGCAGTTCTTC. Protein sequence: CSAWELVHEQFF.

This clonotype was counted only a few times. V and J are TRBV6-1 and TRBJ2-1, with D possibly being TRBD2 (5 bases). The CDR3 is 10 amino acids. Germline assignment: CDR1 MNHNS and CDR2 SASEGT. Deletions cut 11 bases from V and 10 bases from J, with 12 bases between. CDR3 sequence reads: CALGRGEQFF. In DNA, the CDR3 is TGTGCCCTTGGGCGCGGGGAGCAGTTCTTC.

About this clonotype itself: A read error may be the cause here, since a much bigger clone is one base away. The chain is built from TRBV30 and TRBJ1-1, with 7 nucleotides matching TRBD1. The CDR3 is 13 residues long. Germline V gene data show CDR1 as GTSNPN and CDR2 as SVGIG (reference sequence). V shed 5 bases, J shed 4 bases, and the junction held 7 bases outside the gene matches. The CDR3 sequence: CAWHRGMSTEAFF. The CDR3 DNA is TGTGCCTGGCACAGGGGAATGAGCACTGAAGCTTTCTTT.

This clonotype has only a few counts. The genes are TRBV7-9 and TRBJ2-5, with 14 bases fitting TRBD2. CDR1 is SEHNR, CDR2 FQNEAQ, per germline (reference sequence). Trimming removed 2 bases from V and 2 bases from J; junction bases left unmatched: 13. The CDR3 has 20 amino acids. The CDR3 DNA is TGTGCCAGCAGCTTACCGGGGACTAGCGGGAGCGTGCACCATCAAGAGACCCAGTACTTC. Translated: CASSLPGTSGSVHHQETQYF.

This clonotype came up a few times. This chain links TRBV20-1 with TRBJ2-7; TRBD2 matches 7 bases. The CDR3 runs to 14 residues. The junction had 7 bases not matched to a gene; V was cut back by 3 bases and J by 2 bases. Germline loops: CDR1 DFQATT, CDR2 SNEGSKA (reference sequence). The CDR3 DNA reads TGCAGTGCTAGGGGGCCTAGCGGTACCTACGAGCAGTACTTC. This sequence encodes CSARGPSGTYEQYF.

This clonotype was recorded at least ten times. The chain combines TRBV20-1 with TRBJ2-7; 7 positions match TRBD1. V lost 0 bases to trimming and J lost 3 bases; unmatched junction nucleotides: 8. This CDR3 region has 15 residues. The V gene's germline CDR1 is DFQATT and CDR2 SNEGSKA (reference sequence). CDR3 region: CSARDRGQSSYEQYF. DNA of the CDR3: TGCAGTGCTAGAGATAGGGGACAGAGCAGCTACGAGCAGTACTTC.

This clonotype came up many times. This chain connects TRBV11-1 to TRBJ2-3; D is possibly TRBD2 (6 bases). The germline V gene encodes CDR1 SGHAT and CDR2 FQDESV (reference sequence). CDR3 length: 16 amino acids. V was trimmed by 4 bases and J by 5 bases, leaving 19 bases between them. CDR3 amino acids: CASSSGMGGHEDTQYF. The CDR3 coding sequence is TGTGCCAGCAGCTCCGGAATGGGAGGTCACGAAGATACGCAGTATTTT.

This clonotype has only a few counts. The chain recombines TRBV4-1 with TRBJ1-5; 10 bases are a match to TRBD1. From germline, CDR1 is MGHRA and CDR2 YSYEKL. The V segment lost 3 bases and the J segment 8 bases; nucleotides outside the gene matches: 13. This CDR3 comprises 17 residues. The DNA of the CDR3 is TGCGCCAGCAGCCACAGATTCCCGGGACAGGGGAACGAGCCCCAGCATTTT. Protein product: CASSHRFPGQGNEPQHF.

This clonotype was seen repeatedly, ten times or more. This sequence joins TRBV2 and TRBJ2-7; 10 bases agree with TRBD1. CDR3 size: 15 residues. Germline CDR1 and CDR2: SNHLY and FYNNEI. Trimming cost V 5 bases and J 5 bases; bases outside gene matches: 9. This CDR3 reads CASSSQGQGSDEQYF. In DNA form, the CDR3 reads TGTGCCAGCAGTTCTCAGGGACAGGGGTCCGACGAGCAGTACTTC. Together with reference TRBV2 and TRBJ2-7, the CDR3 gives the full variable domain: EPEVTQTPSHQVTQMGQEVILRCVPISNHLYFYWYRQILGQKVEFLVSFYNNEISEKSEIFDDQFSVERPDGSNFTLKIRSTKLEDSAMYFCASSSQGQGSDEQYFGPGTRLTVT.

This clonotype was seen many times. The rearrangement links TRBV6-1 to TRBJ1-1; TRBD1 is a possible D gene (5 bases). V was cut by 3 bases and J by 4 bases, with 9 bases left in between. Germline assignment: CDR1 MNHNS and CDR2 SASEGT. CDR3 length: 13 amino acids. The DNA for the CDR3 is TGTGCCAGCAGTGATACAGGAGTCACTGAAGCTTTCTTT. This translates into CASSDTGVTEAFF.

This clonotype was counted only a few times. The V gene is TRBV29-1, the J gene TRBJ1-3; D uncertain. This CDR3 contains 13 residues. V was clipped by 7 bases and J by 3 bases, with 13 bases between them. The germline V gene has CDR1 SQVTM and CDR2 ANQGSEA. The CDR3 DNA reads TGCAGCGGGACGAGTGGGAATGGAAACACCATATATTTT. Amino acids: CSGTSGNGNTIYF.

This clonotype was observed many times. This rearrangement joins TRBV12-3 or TRBV12-4 to TRBJ1-1; no clear D gene. The V end lost 3 bases, the J end lost 11 bases, and 10 bases lay between the germline ends. The CDR3 has 11 amino acids. The CDR3 here is CASSLLGYAFF. The CDR3 coding sequence is TGTGCCAGCAGTTTGCTGGGGTACGCTTTCTTT.

This clonotype came up a few times. The chain carries TRBV10-2 and TRBJ1-5; 7 nucleotides agree with TRBD1. J gave up 4 bases and V 8 bases, and 8 bases lay outside the gene matches. Germline CDR1 is WSHSY and CDR2 is SAAADI. The CDR3 loop spans 14 amino acids. The CDR3 DNA follows: TGCGCCAGCGGGGGGACAGTGGGGAATCAGCCCCAGCATTTT. It codes for CASGGTVGNQPQHF.

The chain is built from TRBV10-1 and TRBJ2-7; D unclear. CDR3 length equals 11 residues. V was cut by 2 bases and J by 8 bases, with 7 bases left in between. Germline values: CDR1 WNHNN, CDR2 SYGVQD (reference sequence). The chain's CDR3 is CASSEAGKQYF. The CDR3 DNA sequence: TGCGCCAGCAGTGAGGCAGGAAAGCAGTACTTC.

This clonotype was detected ten times or more. The J gene is TRBJ2-7, the V gene TRBV28, with 10 bases identical to TRBD2. CDR1 and CDR2 from the germline V gene are MDHEN and SYDVKM. Unmatched junction bases numbered 4, after V lost 6 bases and J lost 2 bases. The CDR3 runs 14 residues. The CDR3: CASRKLAGTYEQYF. In DNA, the CDR3 is TGTGCCAGCAGGAAACTAGCGGGAACCTACGAGCAGTACTTC.

In its sample, this clonotype was seen once. Given a much more abundant clone one base away, this may be a read error. The V gene is TRBV11-2, the J gene TRBJ1-1; 7 nucleotides agree with TRBD1. Germline V lookup: CDR1 SGHAT, CDR2 FQNNGV. This CDR3 contains 14 residues. The CDR3 sequence: CTSNQGGEDTEAFF. The CDR3 bases are TGTACCAGCAACCAGGGGGGAGAGGACACTGAAGCTTTCTTT.

Concerning this clonotype itself: A single base separates this from a much larger clone, so it may be a read error. This chain uses TRBV28 with TRBJ2-4; D call uncertain. Gene TRBJ2-1 matches the end of the DNA better, so the J call may be wrong. Germline-derived CDR1 and CDR2 are MDHEN and SYDVKM. This CDR3 contains 14 residues. DNA for the CDR3: TGTGCCAGCAGTTTAGCTGGGGAAAGGCATGAGCAGTTCTTC. Encoded protein: CASSLAGERHEQFF.